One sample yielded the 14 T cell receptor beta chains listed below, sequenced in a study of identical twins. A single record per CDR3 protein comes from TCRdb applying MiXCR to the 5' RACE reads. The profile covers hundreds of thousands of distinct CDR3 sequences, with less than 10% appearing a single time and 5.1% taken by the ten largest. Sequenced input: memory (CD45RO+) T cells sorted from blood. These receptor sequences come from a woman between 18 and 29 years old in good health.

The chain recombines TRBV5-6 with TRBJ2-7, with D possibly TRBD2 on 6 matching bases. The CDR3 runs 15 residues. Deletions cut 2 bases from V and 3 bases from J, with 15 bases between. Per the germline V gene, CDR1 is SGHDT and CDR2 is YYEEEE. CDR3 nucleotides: TGTGCCAGCAGCTTTCTAGGAGGGATGAACTACGAGCAGTACTTC. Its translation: CASSFLGGMNYEQYF. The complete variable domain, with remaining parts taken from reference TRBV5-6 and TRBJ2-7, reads DAGVTQSPTHLIKTRGQQVTLRCSPKSGHDTVSWYQQALGQGPQFIFQYYEEEERQRGNFPDRFSGHQFPNYSSELNVNALLLGDSALYLCASSFLGGMNYEQYFGPGTRLTVT.

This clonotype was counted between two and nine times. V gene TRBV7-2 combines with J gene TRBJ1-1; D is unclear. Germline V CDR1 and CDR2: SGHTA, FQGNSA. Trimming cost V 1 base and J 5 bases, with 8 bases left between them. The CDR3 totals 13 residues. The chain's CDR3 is CASSLGLQTEAFF. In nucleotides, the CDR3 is TGTGCCAGCAGCTTAGGGTTGCAGACTGAAGCTTTCTTT.

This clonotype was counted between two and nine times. The CDR3 spells CSVAQGYEQYF. In nucleotides, the CDR3 is TGCAGCGTTGCACAGGGGTACGAGCAGTACTTC. The chain has TRBV29-1 and TRBJ2-7; 7 bases fit TRBD1. V shed 4 bases, J shed 4 bases, and the junction held 1 base outside the gene matches. Germline loops: CDR1 SQVTM, CDR2 ANQGSEA. The CDR3 loop spans 11 amino acids.

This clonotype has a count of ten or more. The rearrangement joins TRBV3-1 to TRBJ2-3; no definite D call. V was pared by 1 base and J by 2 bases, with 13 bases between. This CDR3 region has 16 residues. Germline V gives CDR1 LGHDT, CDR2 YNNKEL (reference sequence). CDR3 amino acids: CASSQGGWADTDTQYF. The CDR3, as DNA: TGTGCCAGCAGCCAAGGGGGATGGGCTGACACAGATACGCAGTATTTT.

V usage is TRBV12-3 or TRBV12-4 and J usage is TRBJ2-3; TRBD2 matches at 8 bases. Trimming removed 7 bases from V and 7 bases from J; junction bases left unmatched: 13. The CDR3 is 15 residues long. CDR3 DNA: TGTGCCAGCACCAGACCGGGACTAGGAAGATATACGCAGTATTTT. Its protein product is CASTRPGLGRYTQYF.

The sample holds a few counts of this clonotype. This chain's CDR3 is CASSLGDRLGTEAFF. The CDR3 DNA reads TGCGCCAGCAGCTTGGGGGACAGATTGGGGACTGAAGCTTTCTTT. The chain combines TRBV5-1 with TRBJ1-1; TRBD1 aligns across 7 bases. The germline gives CDR1 SGHRS, CDR2 YFSETQ. There are 15 residues in the CDR3. J was trimmed by 5 bases and V by 0 bases; bases with no gene match: 7.

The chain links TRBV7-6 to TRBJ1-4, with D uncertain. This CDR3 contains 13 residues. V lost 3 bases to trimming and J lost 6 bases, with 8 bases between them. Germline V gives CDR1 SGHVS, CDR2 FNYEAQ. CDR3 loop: CASSFALDEKLFF. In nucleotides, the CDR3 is TGTGCCAGCAGCTTTGCCCTAGATGAAAAACTGTTTTTT.

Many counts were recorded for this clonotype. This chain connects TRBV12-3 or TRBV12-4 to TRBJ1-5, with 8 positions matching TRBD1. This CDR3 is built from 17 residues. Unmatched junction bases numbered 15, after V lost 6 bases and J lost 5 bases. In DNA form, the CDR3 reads TGTGCCAGCAGAATGAGGTCCCAGGGGGCCTTAGATCAGCCCCAGCATTTT. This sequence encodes CASRMRSQGALDQPQHF.

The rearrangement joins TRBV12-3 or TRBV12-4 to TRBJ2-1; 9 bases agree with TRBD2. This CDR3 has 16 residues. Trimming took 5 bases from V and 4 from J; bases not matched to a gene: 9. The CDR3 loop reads CASSVKTSGIYNEQFF. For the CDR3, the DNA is TGTGCCAGCAGTGTAAAGACTAGCGGCATTTACAATGAGCAGTTCTTC.

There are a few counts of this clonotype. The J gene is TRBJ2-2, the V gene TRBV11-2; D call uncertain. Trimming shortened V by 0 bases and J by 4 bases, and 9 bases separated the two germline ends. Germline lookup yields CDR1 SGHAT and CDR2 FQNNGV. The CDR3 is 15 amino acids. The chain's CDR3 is CASSLDFSSTGELFF. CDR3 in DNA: TGTGCCAGCAGCTTAGACTTTAGTAGCACCGGGGAGCTGTTTTTT.

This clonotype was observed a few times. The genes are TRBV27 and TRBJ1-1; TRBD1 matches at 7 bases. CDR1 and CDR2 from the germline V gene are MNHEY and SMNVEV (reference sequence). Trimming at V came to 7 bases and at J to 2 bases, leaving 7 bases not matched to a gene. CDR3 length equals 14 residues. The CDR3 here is CASNRQGPNTEAFF. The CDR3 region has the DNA TGTGCCAGCAACCGACAGGGCCCCAACACTGAAGCTTTCTTT.

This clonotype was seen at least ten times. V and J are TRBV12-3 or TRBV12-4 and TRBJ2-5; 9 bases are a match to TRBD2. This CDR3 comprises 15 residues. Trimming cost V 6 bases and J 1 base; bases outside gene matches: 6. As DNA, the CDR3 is TGTGCCAGCAGCTACGCTAGCGGGGCCCAAGAGACCCAGTACTTC. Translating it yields CASSYASGAQETQYF.

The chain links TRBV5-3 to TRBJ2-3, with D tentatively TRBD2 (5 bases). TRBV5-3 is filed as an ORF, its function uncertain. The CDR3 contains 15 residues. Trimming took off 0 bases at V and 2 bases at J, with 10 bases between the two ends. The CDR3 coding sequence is TGTGCCAGAAGCTTGGAGGGAGTGTCCACAGATACGCAGTATTTT. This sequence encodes CARSLEGVSTDTQYF.

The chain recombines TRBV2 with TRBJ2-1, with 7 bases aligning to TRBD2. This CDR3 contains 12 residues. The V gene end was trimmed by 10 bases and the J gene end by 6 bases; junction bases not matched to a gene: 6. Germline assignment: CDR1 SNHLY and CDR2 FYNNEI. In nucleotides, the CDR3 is TGTGCCACTAAGCGGGGTCCCAATGAGCAGTTCTTC. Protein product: CATKRGPNEQFF.